The clone carrying this T cell receptor (beta chain) occurred a few times. What it binds is unknown. Expressed TCRB transcripts were sequenced because the isolated RNA had all been reverse transcribed beforehand. Sequencing used immunoSEQ multiplex PCR; TCRdb keeps in-frame clones, though not all of them. The sample gives 600,000 to 700,000 clones, around an eighth of which show up once; approximately 0.021% is in the top ten. Trimming pared 0 bases from V and 6 bases from J, leaving 15 bases between. The germline CDR1 and CDR2 sequences are ENHRY and SYGVKD. The CDR3 covers 16 residues. This entry is derived from a study of beta chain features in type 1 diabetes. Findings and caveats of the study: People with Type 1 diabetes carried modestly yet significantly shorter TCRB CDR3s in all four CD4+ subsets. Researchers could not determine here whether HLA type influences TCRB rearrangement.

J is TRBJ1-5 and V is TRBV10-3; D remains unclear. This receptor was obtained from a man between 18 and 29 years old with type 1 diabetes. The sequencing sample was made of naive CD4+ T cells from blood. The chain's CDR3 is CAISESLVKKGQPQHF. The DNA of the CDR3 is TGTGCCATCAGTGAGTCGTTAGTGAAGAAGGGTCAGCCCCAGCATTTT.